This T cell receptor (beta chain) is drawn from a study of cytomegalovirus exposure and HLA in healthy donors. 60 Vbeta and 13 Jbeta primers were used in PCR. Sequenced by immunoSEQ multiplex PCR; TCRdb stores in-frame clones only, minus some. The sample gives about 87,000 clones, roughly 79% of which show up once; approximately 3.8% is in the top ten. Sequenced sample: PBMCs. This TCR was sampled from a woman aged 35 to 49 in good health and CMV-seronegative.

The DNA for the CDR3 is TGTGCCAGCAACCGACAGTACACAGATACGCAGTATTTT. Translating gives CASNRQYTDTQYF. The chain has TRBV7-2 and TRBJ2-3; maybe TRBD1 (5 bases). The CDR3 covers 13 residues. Trimming took 7 bases from V and 2 from J, leaving 10 bases between them. Germline V gives CDR1 SGHTA, CDR2 FQGNSA.